This record covers a single T cell receptor beta chain. Its antigen is as yet unknown. Reverse transcription of all isolated RNA meant that expressed TCRB transcripts were sequenced. Generated by immunoSEQ multiplex PCR, the TCRdb table keeps only in-frame clones and is missing some. The profile covers roughly 610,000 clones, with 15% to 19% appearing a single time and about 0.087% taken by the ten largest. The data stem from a study of beta chain features in type 1 diabetes. The study's findings and limits: PCR might show a preference for shorter templates, equally across patients and controls. All four CD4+ subsets from Type 1 diabetes patients carried moderately but significantly shorter TCRB CDR3s.

Blood was collected once per donor into heparin, averaging approximately 0.12 L. Sorting of CD4+ naive, central memory, regulatory and stem cell-like memory cells was performed via CD45RO/CCR7/CD25/CD127/CD95/CD27. Trimming took 2 bases from V and 2 from J, leaving 17 bases between them. The germline gives CDR1 SGHDN, CDR2 FVKESK. The CDR3 runs 17 residues. The sequencing sample was made of naive CD4+ T cells from blood. V is TRBV14 and J is TRBJ2-3; TRBD1 might be the D (7 bases). The clonotype comes from a man between 18 and 29 years old in good health. This chain's CDR3 is CASSQTGDWHFTDTQYF. CDR3 DNA: TGTGCCAGCAGCCAAACAGGGGACTGGCACTTCACAGATACGCAGTATTTT.